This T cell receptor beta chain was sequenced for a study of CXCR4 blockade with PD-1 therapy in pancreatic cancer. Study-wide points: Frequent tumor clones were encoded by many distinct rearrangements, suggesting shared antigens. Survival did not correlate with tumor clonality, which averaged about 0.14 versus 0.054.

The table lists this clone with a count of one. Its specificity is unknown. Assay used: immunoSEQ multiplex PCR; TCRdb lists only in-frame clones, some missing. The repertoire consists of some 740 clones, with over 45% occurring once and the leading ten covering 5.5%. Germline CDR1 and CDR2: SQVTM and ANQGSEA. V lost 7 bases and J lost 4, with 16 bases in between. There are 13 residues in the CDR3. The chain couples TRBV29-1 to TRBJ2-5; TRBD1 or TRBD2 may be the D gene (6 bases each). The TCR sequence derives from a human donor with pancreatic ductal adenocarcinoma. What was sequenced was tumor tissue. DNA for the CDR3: TGCAGCGCTCGTAAACAGGGAGGAGAGACCCAGTACTTC. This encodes CSARKQGGETQYF.